Shown below are 17 T cell receptor beta chains from a single sample sequenced in a study of T cells in Graves' hyperthyroidism and ophthalmopathy (dated by TCRdb to between 2018 and 2021). Libraries were prepared through multiplex PCR. The listed sequencing device is Illumina HiSeq 2000. The TCR beta CDR3 regions were amplified from RNA transcripts. The TCR CDR3 was subjected to a first round of RT-PCR using the HTBI primer set and the Qiagen OneStep RT-PCR kit. TCRdb took the public reads, trimmed them with fastp at Q25, ran MiXCR for clone calling and kept in-frame beta chains. Every distinct CDR3 protein forms one entry, paired with its most common genes and DNA. The sample records 210,000 or so distinct CDR3 sequences, roughly 18% of which are singletons. The leading ten clones occupy 50% of the sample. Sequences were obtained from blood. These receptors came from a middle-aged man with Graves' hyperthyroidism.

The genes are TRBV9 and TRBJ2-4; D unresolved. CDR3 length: 14 amino acids. The germline V gene has CDR1 SGDLS and CDR2 YYNGEE. Between the trimmed V and J ends, which lost 5 bases and 2 bases, there was a span of 11 bases. The CDR3 reads CASSLTVSKNIQYF. In nucleotides, the CDR3 is TGTGCCAGCAGTCTTACAGTTTCCAAAAACATTCAGTACTTC.

This clonotype was seen at least ten times. This sequence joins TRBV28 and TRBJ2-7, with no clear D. Between the trimmed V and J ends, which lost 4 bases and 2 bases, there was a span of 6 bases. Looked up from germline, CDR1 is MDHEN and CDR2 is SYDVKM. The CDR3 has 12 amino acids. The CDR3 DNA is TGTGCCAGCAGTTCCAAACCCTACGAGCAGTACTTC. This sequence encodes CASSSKPYEQYF. The full variable domain, completed using reference TRBV28 and TRBJ2-7, is DVKVTQSSRYLVKRTGEKVFLECVQDMDHENMFWYRQDPGLGLRLIYFSYDVKMKEKGDIPEGYSVSREKKERFSLILESASTNQTSMYLCASSSKPYEQYFGPGTRLTVT.

This clonotype was seen at least ten times. The rearrangement links TRBV20-1 to TRBJ2-7, with 11 bases aligning to TRBD2. Trimming at V came to 6 bases and at J to 3 bases, leaving 4 bases not matched to a gene. The CDR3 sequence is 13 residues long. Germline CDR1 DFQATT, CDR2 SNEGSKA (reference sequence). Written as DNA, the CDR3 is TGCAGTGCATATAGCGGGAGGGACTACGAGCAGTACTTC. This codes for CSAYSGRDYEQYF.

This clonotype was detected ten times or more. This chain connects TRBV6-6 to TRBJ2-3; perhaps TRBD2 as D (5 bases). From germline, CDR1 is MNHNY and CDR2 SVGAGI (reference sequence). The ends were cut back, 0 bases at V and 2 bases at J, with 12 bases in the middle. The length of the CDR3 is 16 residues. The CDR3 is CASSYSAGPDTDTQYF. CDR3 nucleotide sequence: TGTGCCAGCAGTTACTCGGCGGGCCCTGACACAGATACGCAGTATTTT.

The rearrangement links TRBV9 to TRBJ2-3; weak D call: TRBD2 (6 bases). Looked up from germline, CDR1 is SGDLS and CDR2 is YYNGEE. CDR3 size: 19 residues. The ends were cut back, 0 bases at V and 0 bases at J, with 20 bases in the middle. CDR3 DNA: TGTGCCAGCAGCGTAGAGGCGGGACCCAGGCTAATTAGCACAGATACGCAGTATTTT. It translates to CASSVEAGPRLISTDTQYF.

Remarks on this clonotype: A much larger clone lies a single base off, so this may be a read error. V is TRBV28 and J is TRBJ2-7; the D is unclear. The V end was cut by 6 bases, the J end by 1 base, with 13 bases between. The CDR3 runs to 14 residues. The germline gives CDR1 MDHEN, CDR2 SYDVKM. In nucleotides, the CDR3 is TGTGCCAGCAGCCGCTATCTAGAGTCCTACGAGCAGTACTTC. It specifies CASSRYLESYEQYF.

This clonotype was counted at least ten times. The chain uses TRBV5-1 and TRBJ2-3; no clear D. The ends were cut back, 4 bases at V and 2 bases at J, with 20 bases in the middle. Germline V CDR1 and CDR2: SGHRS, YFSETQ. The CDR3 runs 17 residues. The CDR3 reads CASSPEGRRPDTDTQYF. In DNA, the CDR3 is TGCGCCAGCAGCCCGGAAGGGCGCAGGCCCGACACAGATACGCAGTATTTT. Filled out from reference TRBV5-1 and TRBJ2-3, the complete variable domain reads KAGVTQTPRYLIKTRGQQVTLSCSPISGHRSVSWYQQTPGQGLQFLFEYFSETQRNKGNFPGRFSGRQFSNSRSEMNVSTLELGDSALYLCASSPEGRRPDTDTQYFGPGTRLTVL.

Many counts were recorded for this clonotype. J is TRBJ2-1 and V is TRBV5-1, with D perhaps TRBD2 (6 bases). This CDR3 region has 14 residues. The germline V gene has CDR1 SGHRS and CDR2 YFSETQ. Trimming pared 4 bases from V and 5 bases from J, leaving 13 bases between. The CDR3 DNA reads as TGCGCCAGCAGCCGGCGAGCGGGTAACAATGAGCAGTTCTTC. Amino acid sequence: CASSRRAGNNEQFF.

This clonotype was seen ten or more times. In DNA, the CDR3 is TGTGCCAGCAGCCAAGGATTGGATCAGCCCCAGCATTTT. It specifies CASSQGLDQPQHF. V and J are TRBV3-1 and TRBJ1-5; D is unresolved. The germline CDR1 and CDR2 sequences are LGHDT and YNNKEL (reference sequence). Trimming left V 1 base short and J 5 bases short, with 6 bases between. The CDR3 contains 13 residues. The full variable domain, completed using reference TRBV3-1 and TRBJ1-5, is DTAVSQTPKYLVTQMGNDKSIKCEQNLGHDTMYWYKQDSKKFLKIMFSYNNKELIINETVPNRFSPKSPDKAHLNLHINSLELGDSAVYFCASSQGLDQPQHFGDGTRLSIL.

The genes are TRBV5-4 and TRBJ1-2; 12 nucleotides align to TRBD1. The CDR3 covers 16 residues. V shed 4 bases, J shed 3 bases, and the junction held 7 bases outside the gene matches. Germline loops: CDR1 SGHNT, CDR2 YYREEE (reference sequence). The CDR3 DNA reads as TGTGCCAGCAGCCGGGACAGGGGGCAAGTCGACTATGGCTACACCTTC. This encodes CASSRDRGQVDYGYTF.

V gene TRBV20-1 combines with J gene TRBJ1-6, with a weak D call TRBD1 (5 bases). Germline V gene data show CDR1 as DFQATT and CDR2 as SNEGSKA (reference sequence). The CDR3 runs to 15 residues. V lost 6 bases and J lost 9, with 21 bases in between. The CDR3 here is CSAQSRQGVLSPLHF. CDR3 coding DNA: TGCAGTGCCCAGAGCCGGCAGGGCGTTCTTTCACCCCTCCACTTT.

For this clonotype: An end of the junction does not agree with germline; a read error may underlie this. The CDR3 protein is CASSLVGGGQETQYF. CDR3 nucleotides: TGTGCTAGCAGCTTAGTAGGGGGAGGCCAAGAGACCCAGTACTTC. J is TRBJ2-5 and V is TRBV7-7, with D perhaps matching TRBD1 or TRBD2 (6 bases each). Germline V CDR1 and CDR2: SSHAT, FNYEAQ (reference sequence). The CDR3 is 15 residues long.

The V and J genes are TRBV6-1 and TRBJ2-4, with D unclear. CDR3 size: 16 residues. V was cut by 0 bases and J by 0 bases, with 9 bases left in between. CDR1 and CDR2 from the germline V gene are MNHNS and SASEGT. CDR3 loop: CASSEAGRLAKNIQYF. The CDR3 region has the DNA TGTGCCAGCAGTGAAGCAGGAAGACTAGCCAAAAACATTCAGTACTTC.

This clonotype has a count of ten or more. The chain has TRBV28 and TRBJ2-5; no definite D call. Germline CDR1 MDHEN, CDR2 SYDVKM. The CDR3 runs 13 residues. V lost 5 bases to trimming and J lost 0 bases, with 7 bases between them. CDR3 in DNA: TGTGCCAGCAGTCTTCAGAACCAAGAGACCCAGTACTTC. Amino acid sequence: CASSLQNQETQYF.

Ten or more counts support this clonotype. The V and J genes are TRBV10-3 and TRBJ2-7; possible D gene TRBD1, 6 bases. The germline gives CDR1 ENHRY, CDR2 SYGVKD. Trimming stripped 8 bases from V and 2 bases from J, with 13 bases between. The CDR3 length is 13 residues. The CDR3 reads CAIAYGQTYEQYF. In DNA form, the CDR3 reads TGTGCCATCGCCTACGGACAGACCTACGAGCAGTACTTC.

This clonotype was counted at least ten times. The chain recombines TRBV30 with TRBJ2-3, with TRBD2 matching over 8 bases. Trimming cost V 2 bases and J 2 bases; bases outside gene matches: 9. The CDR3 has 16 amino acids. Germline CDR1 and CDR2: GTSNPN and SVGIG (reference sequence). The CDR3: CAWSIGTRLNTDTQYF. CDR3 coding DNA: TGTGCCTGGAGTATAGGGACTAGGTTGAACACAGATACGCAGTATTTT.

This clonotype was counted a single time. The genes are TRBV12-3 or TRBV12-4 and TRBJ1-6; D not certain. Trimming cost V 7 bases and J 4 bases, with 11 bases left between them. There are 14 residues in the CDR3. The CDR3 loop is CASTPNRYNSPLHF. The CDR3, as DNA: TGTGCCAGCACCCCGAACCGTTATAATTCACCCCTCCACTTT.